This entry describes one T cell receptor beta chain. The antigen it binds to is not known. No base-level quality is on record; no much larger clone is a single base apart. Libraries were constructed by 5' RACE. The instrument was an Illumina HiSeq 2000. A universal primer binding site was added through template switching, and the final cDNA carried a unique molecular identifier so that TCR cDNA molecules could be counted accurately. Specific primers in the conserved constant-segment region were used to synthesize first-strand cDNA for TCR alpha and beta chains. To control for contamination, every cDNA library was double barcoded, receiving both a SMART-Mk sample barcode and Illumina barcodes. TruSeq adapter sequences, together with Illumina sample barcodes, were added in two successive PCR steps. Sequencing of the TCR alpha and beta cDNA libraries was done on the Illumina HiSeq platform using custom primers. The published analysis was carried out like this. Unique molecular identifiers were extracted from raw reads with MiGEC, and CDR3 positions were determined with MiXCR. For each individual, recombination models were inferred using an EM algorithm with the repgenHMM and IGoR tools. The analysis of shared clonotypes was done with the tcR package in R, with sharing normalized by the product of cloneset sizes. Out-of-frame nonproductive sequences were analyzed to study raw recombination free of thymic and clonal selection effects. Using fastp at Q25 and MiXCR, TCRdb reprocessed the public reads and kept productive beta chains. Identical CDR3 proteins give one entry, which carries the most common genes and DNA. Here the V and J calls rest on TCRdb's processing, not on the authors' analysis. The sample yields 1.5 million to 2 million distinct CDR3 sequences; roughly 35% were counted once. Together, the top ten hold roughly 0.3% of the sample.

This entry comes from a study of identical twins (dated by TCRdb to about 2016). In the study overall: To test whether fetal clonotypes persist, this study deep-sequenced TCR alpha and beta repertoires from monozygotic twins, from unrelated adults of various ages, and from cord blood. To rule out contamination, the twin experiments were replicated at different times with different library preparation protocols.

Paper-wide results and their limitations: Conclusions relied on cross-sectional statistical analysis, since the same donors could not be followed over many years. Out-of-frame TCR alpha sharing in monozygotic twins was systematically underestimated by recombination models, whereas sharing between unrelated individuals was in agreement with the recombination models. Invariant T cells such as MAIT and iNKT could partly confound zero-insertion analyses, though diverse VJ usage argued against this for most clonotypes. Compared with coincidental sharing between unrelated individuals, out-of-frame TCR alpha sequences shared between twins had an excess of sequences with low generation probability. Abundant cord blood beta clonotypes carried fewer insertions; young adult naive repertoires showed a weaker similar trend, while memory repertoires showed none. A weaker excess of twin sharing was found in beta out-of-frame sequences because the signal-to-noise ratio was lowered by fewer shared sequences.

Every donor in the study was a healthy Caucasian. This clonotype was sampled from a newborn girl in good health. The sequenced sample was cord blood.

The DNA sequence follows: TGTGCCAGCAGCTCGTGGTATGGCTACACCTTC. This sequence encodes CASSSWYGYTF. The chain is encoded by TRBV11-2 joined to TRBJ1-2, with the D gene call left open. V gives up 4 bases and J gives up 5 bases, and the segment between their germline ends measures 5 bases. Measured from the cysteine to the phenylalanine, the CDR3 is 11 residues long. Only the CDR3 region is kept as DNA, spanning 33 bases read in frame from base 1. In the germline V gene, CDR1 corresponds to SGHAT and CDR2 to FQNNGV.